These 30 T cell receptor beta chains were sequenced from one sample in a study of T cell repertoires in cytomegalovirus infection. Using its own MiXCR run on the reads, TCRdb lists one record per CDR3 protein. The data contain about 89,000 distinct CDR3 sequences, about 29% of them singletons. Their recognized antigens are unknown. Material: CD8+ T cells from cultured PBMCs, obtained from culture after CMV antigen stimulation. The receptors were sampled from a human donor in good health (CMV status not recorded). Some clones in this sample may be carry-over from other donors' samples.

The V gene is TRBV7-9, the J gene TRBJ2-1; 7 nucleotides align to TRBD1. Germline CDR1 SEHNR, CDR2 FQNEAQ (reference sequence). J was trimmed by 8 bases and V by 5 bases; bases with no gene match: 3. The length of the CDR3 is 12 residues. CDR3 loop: CASSGTDDEQFF. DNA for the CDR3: TGTGCCAGCAGCGGGACAGACGATGAGCAGTTCTTC.

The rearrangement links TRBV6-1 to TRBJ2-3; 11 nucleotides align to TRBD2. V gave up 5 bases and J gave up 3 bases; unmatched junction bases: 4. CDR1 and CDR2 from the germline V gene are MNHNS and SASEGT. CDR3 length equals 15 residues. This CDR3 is CASSPGLAETDTQYF. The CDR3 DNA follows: TGTGCCAGCAGTCCGGGACTAGCGGAAACAGATACGCAGTATTTT.

The CDR3 protein is CASSLSPRQGYNEQFF. The DNA for the CDR3 is TGTGCCAGTAGCCTATCTCCGAGACAGGGGTACAATGAGCAGTTCTTC. The chain uses TRBV19 and TRBJ2-1, with 8 positions matching TRBD1. CDR1 and CDR2 from the germline V gene are LNHDA and SQIVND (reference sequence). The CDR3 length is 16 residues. Trimming took 6 bases from V and 4 from J; bases not matched to a gene: 11.

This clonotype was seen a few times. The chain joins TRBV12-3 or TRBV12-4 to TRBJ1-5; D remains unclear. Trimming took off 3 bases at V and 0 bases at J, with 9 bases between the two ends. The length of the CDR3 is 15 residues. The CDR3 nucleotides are TGTGCCAGCAGTTTGTCCCGGAATAGCAATCAGCCCCAGCATTTT. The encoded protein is CASSLSRNSNQPQHF.

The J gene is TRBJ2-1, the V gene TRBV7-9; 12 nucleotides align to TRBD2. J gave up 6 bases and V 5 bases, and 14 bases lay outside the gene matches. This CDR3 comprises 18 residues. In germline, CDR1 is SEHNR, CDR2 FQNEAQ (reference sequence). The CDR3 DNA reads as TGTGCCAGCAGCCCCGACATATCTCTAGCGGGGGGGCGCAATGAGCAGTTCTTC. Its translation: CASSPDISLAGGRNEQFF. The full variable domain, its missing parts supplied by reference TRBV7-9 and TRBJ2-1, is DTGVSQNPRHKITKRGQNVTFRCDPISEHNRLYWYRQTLGQGPEFLTYFQNEAQLEKSRLLSDRFSAERPKGSFSTLEIQRTEQGDSAMYLCASSPDISLAGGRNEQFFGPGTRLTVL.

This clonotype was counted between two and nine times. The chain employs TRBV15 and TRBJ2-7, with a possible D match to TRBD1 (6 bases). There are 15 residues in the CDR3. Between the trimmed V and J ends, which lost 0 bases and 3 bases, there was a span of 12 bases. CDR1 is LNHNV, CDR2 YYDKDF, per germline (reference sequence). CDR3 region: CATSRDPPGDYEQYF. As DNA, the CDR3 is TGTGCCACCAGCAGAGATCCCCCAGGGGACTACGAGCAGTACTTC.

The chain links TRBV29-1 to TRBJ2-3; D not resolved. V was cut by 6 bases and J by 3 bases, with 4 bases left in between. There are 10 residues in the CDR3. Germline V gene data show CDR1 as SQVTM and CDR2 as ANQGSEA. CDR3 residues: CSVGTDTQYF. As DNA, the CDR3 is TGCAGCGTGGGAACAGATACGCAGTATTTT.

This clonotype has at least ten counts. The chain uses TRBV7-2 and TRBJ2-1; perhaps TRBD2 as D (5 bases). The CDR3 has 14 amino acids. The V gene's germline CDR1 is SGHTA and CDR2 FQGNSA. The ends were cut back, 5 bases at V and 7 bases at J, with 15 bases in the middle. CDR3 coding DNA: TGTGCCAGCAGCCCAGAGGGCCAAAAAAATGAGCAGTTCTTC. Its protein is CASSPEGQKNEQFF.

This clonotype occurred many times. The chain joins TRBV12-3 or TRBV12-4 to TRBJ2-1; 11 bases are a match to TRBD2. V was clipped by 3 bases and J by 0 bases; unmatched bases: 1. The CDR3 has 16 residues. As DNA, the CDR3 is TGTGCCAGCAGTTTTACTAGCGGGAGCTCCTACAATGAGCAGTTCTTC. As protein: CASSFTSGSSYNEQFF.

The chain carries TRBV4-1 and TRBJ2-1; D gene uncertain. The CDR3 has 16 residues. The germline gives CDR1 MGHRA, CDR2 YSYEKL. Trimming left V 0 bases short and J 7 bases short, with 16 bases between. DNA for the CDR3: TGCGCCAGCAGCCAAGATCTAGGGTTGGCGTCAAATGAGCAGTTCTTC. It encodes CASSQDLGLASNEQFF.

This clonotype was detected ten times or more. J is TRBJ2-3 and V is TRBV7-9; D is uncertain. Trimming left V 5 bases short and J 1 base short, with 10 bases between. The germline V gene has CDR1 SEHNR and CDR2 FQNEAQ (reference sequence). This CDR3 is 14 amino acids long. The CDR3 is CASSPPGGTDTQYF. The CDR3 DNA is TGTGCCAGCAGCCCCCCGGGTGGCACAGATACGCAGTATTTT.

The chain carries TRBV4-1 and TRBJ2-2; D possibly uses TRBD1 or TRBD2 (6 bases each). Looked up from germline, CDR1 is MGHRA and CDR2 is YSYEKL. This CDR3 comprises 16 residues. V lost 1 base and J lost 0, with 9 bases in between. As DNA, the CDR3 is TGCGCCAGCAGCCAAGCGGGGGCCCCGAACACCGGGGAGCTGTTTTTT. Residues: CASSQAGAPNTGELFF.

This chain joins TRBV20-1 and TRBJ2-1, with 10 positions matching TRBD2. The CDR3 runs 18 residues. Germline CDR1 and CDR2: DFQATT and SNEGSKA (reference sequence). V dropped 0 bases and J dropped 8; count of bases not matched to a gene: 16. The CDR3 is CSARDLITSGTPRDEQFF. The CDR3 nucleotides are TGCAGTGCTAGAGATCTAATTACTAGCGGGACCCCTAGGGATGAGCAGTTCTTC.

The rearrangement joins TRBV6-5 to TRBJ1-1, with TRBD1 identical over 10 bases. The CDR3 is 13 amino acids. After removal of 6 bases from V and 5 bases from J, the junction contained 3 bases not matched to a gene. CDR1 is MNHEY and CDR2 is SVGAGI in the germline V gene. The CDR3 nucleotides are TGTGCCAGCAGATGGACAGGGGGGACTGAAGCTTTCTTT. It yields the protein CASRWTGGTEAFF.

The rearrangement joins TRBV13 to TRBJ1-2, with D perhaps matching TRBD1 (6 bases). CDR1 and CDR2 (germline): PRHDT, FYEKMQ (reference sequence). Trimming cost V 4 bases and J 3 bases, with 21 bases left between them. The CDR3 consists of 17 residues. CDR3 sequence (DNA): TGTGCCAGCAGCTACTCTATACAGGGAGATCGGGACTATGGCTACACCTTC. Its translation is CASSYSIQGDRDYGYTF.

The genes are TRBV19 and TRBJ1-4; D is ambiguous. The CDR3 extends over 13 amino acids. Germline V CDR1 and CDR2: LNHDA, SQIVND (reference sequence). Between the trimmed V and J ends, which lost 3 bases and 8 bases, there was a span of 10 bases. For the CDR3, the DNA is TGTGCCAGTAGTATTTGGGCAGCCGAAAAACTGTTTTTT. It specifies CASSIWAAEKLFF.

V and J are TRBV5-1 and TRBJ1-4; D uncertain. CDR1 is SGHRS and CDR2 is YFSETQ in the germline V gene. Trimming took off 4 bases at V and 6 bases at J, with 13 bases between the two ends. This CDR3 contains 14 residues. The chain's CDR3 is CASSPYTIDEKLFF. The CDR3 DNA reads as TGCGCCAGCAGCCCATATACGATAGATGAAAAACTGTTTTTT.

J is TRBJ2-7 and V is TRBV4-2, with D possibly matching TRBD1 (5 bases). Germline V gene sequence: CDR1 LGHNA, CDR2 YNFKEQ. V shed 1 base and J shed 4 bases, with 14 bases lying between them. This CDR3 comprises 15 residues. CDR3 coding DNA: TGTGCCAGCAGCCAAGTGTCGTCAAAGGGGTACGAGCAGTACTTC. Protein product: CASSQVSSKGYEQYF.

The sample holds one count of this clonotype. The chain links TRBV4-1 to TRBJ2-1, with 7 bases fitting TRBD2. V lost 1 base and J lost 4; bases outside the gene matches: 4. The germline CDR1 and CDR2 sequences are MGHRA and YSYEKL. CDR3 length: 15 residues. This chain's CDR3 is CASSQVNGGYNEQFF. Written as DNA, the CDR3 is TGCGCCAGCAGCCAAGTCAACGGGGGGTACAATGAGCAGTTCTTC.

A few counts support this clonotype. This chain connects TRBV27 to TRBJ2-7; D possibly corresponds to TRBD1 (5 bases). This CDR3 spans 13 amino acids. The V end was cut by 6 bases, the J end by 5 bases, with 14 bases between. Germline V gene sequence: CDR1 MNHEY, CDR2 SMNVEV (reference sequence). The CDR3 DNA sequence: TGTGCCAGCAGAATCGACAGATCCCACGAGCAGTACTTC. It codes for CASRIDRSHEQYF.

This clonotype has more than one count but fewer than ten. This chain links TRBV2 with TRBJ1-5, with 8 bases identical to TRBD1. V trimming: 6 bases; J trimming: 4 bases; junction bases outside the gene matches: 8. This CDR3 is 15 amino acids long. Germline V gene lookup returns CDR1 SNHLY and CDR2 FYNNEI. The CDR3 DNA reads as TGTGCCAGCAGCTTCGGACAGGGAGGGAATCAGCCCCAGCATTTT. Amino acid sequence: CASSFGQGGNQPQHF.

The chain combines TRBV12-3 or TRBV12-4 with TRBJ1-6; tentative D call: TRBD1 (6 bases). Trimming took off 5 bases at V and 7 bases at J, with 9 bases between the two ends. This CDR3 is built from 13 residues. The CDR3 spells CASSGDKNSPLHF. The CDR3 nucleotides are TGTGCCAGCAGTGGGGACAAAAATTCACCCCTCCACTTT.

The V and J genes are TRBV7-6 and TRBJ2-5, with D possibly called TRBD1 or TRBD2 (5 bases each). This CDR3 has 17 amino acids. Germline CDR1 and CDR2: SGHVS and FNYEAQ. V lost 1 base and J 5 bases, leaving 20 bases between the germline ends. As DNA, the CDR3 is TGTGCCAGCAGCTTAGAAACAGGAGGTCACTTGGTGGAGACCCAGTACTTC. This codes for CASSLETGGHLVETQYF.

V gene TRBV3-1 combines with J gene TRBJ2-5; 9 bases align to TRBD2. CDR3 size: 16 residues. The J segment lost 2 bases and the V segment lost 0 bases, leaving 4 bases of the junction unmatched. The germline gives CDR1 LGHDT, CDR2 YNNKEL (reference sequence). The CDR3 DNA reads TGTGCCAGCAGCCAAGATCTAGCGGGATCTCAAGAGACCCAGTACTTC. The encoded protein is CASSQDLAGSQETQYF.

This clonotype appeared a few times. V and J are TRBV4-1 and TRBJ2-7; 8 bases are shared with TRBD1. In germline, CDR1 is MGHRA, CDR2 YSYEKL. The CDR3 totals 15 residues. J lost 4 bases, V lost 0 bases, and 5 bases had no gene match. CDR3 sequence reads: CASSQDEYRGYEQYF. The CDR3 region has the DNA TGCGCCAGCAGCCAAGATGAATACAGGGGGTACGAGCAGTACTTC.

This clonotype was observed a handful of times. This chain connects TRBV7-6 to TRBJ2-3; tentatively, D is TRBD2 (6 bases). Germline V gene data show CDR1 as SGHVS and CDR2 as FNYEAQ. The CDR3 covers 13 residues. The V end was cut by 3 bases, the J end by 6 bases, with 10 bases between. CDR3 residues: CASSLRREDTQYF. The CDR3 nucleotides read TGTGCCAGCAGCTTGAGGAGGGAGGATACGCAGTATTTT. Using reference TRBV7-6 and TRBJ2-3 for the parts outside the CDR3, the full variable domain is GAGVSQSPRYKVTKRGQDVALRCDPISGHVSLYWYRQALGQGPEFLTYFNYEAQQDKSGLPNDRFSAERPEGSISTLTIQRTEQRDSAMYRCASSLRREDTQYFGPGTRLTVL.

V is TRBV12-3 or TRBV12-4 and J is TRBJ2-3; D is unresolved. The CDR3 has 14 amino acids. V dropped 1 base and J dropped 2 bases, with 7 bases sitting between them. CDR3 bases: TGTGCCAGCAGTTTAGGGTTACTCACAGATACGCAGTATTTT. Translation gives CASSLGLLTDTQYF.

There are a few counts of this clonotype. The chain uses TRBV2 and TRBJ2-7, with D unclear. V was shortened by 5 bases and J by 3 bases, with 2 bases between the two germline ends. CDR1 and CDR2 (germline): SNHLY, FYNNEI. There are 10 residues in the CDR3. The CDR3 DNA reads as TGTGCCAGCAGTAACTACGAGCAGTACTTC. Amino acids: CASSNYEQYF.

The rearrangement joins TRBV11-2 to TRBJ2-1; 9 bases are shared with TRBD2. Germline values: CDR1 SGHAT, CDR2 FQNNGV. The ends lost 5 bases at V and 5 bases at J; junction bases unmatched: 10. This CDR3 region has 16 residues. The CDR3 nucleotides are TGTGCCAGCAGCGGCGGCGGCGGGGGGGCCAACAATGAGCAGTTCTTC. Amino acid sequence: CASSGGGGGANNEQFF.

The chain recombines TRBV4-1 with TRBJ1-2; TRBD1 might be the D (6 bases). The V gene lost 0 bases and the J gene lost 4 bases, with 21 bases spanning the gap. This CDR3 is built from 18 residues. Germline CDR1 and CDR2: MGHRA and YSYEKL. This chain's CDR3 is CASSQEGLAGEDGYGYTF. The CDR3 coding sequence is TGCGCCAGCAGCCAAGAAGGTCTGGCAGGGGAGGATGGCTATGGCTACACCTTC.